The T cell receptor (beta chain) under discussion was sequenced for a study of blood T cell repertoires in COVID-19. The table came from immunoSEQ multiplex PCR; TCRdb's copy has only in-frame clones and leaves some out. The sample carries 90,000 or so clones, approximately 90% recorded once. The receptor's source is a human donor with active COVID-19. The donor label of this sample is uncertain. The material sequenced was peripheral blood.

In nucleotides, the CDR3 is TGTGCCAGCAGCGTAGGCGTCCAGGGAGGTCAAGAGACCCAGTACTTC. Its protein product is CASSVGVQGGQETQYF. This rearrangement joins TRBV9 to TRBJ2-5; perhaps TRBD2 as D (6 bases). Germline V CDR1 and CDR2: SGDLS, YYNGEE. Trimming pared 0 bases from V and 2 bases from J, leaving 14 bases between. The CDR3 runs 16 residues.